This TCR beta chain was captured by sequencing in a study of T cell responses to AZD1222 COVID-19 vaccine. Study results and caveats: Among spike-specific TCRs, nearly half reportedly target unmutated variant regions. Across spike, vaccine-associated CD4 TCRs were found, dominant at 160-218 and 743-854. All repertoire sampling was performed exclusively after the peak T cell response. Donors in the cohort were predominantly white British and more often female, and clonal diversity was possibly underestimated.

There are 14 residues in the CDR3. V was trimmed by 10 bases and J by 7 bases, leaving 17 bases between them. Germline CDR1 MNHEY, CDR2 SMNVEV (reference sequence). A remark on this clone: As yet, its antigen is unknown.

Using immunoSEQ multiplex PCR, the repertoire was profiled, and TCRdb retains in-frame clones only, with some absent. In the table there are some 170,000 clones, 85% to 90% of which are singletons. The sequence came from an adult who received the MenACWY meningococcal vaccine as a control. The rearrangement uses TRBV27 and TRBJ1-6; a possible D gene is TRBD1 (5 bases). This sample comprised peripheral blood, obtained 28 days after the second dose of the MenACWY control vaccine. The chain's CDR3 is CATYPRGNNSPLHF. The CDR3 region has the DNA TGTGCCACCTACCCCCGGGGGAACAATTCACCCCTCCACTTT.